These 15 T cell receptor beta chains were all obtained from the same sample, sequenced in a study of T cell repertoires in cytomegalovirus infection. MiXCR, applied by TCRdb to the reads, yields one record per CDR3 protein. The repertoire holds roughly 230,000 distinct CDR3 sequences, roughly 12% seen once, with 1.5% to 2% in the top ten. The sequencing sample was made of PBMCs. These receptors were obtained from a human donor in good health (CMV status not recorded). Some clones in this sample may be carry-over from other donors' samples.

This clonotype has at least ten counts. The chain combines TRBV28 with TRBJ2-1; 12 nucleotides line up with TRBD2. The germline CDR1 and CDR2 sequences are MDHEN and SYDVKM. V trimming: 8 bases; J trimming: 4 bases; junction bases outside the gene matches: 9. This CDR3 is 16 amino acids long. The CDR3 region has the DNA TGTGCCAGCTGGTCCGGGACTAGCGGGCCATACAATGAGCAGTTCTTC. Translating it yields CASWSGTSGPYNEQFF.

This clonotype was counted ten times or more. V is TRBV7-2 and J is TRBJ2-7, with 7 positions matching TRBD2. The germline V gene encodes CDR1 SGHTA and CDR2 FQGNSA. The CDR3 runs to 15 residues. The V and J ends lost 0 bases and 5 bases, in that order; junction bases with no gene match: 7. The CDR3 nucleotides read TGTGCCAGCAGCTTAGCGGGAGGGCCCCCCCACGAGCAGTACTTC. It is translated as CASSLAGGPPHEQYF.

This clonotype was detected ten times or more. This chain connects TRBV7-2 to TRBJ1-2; D remains ambiguous. Germline V gene sequence: CDR1 SGHTA, CDR2 FQGNSA. The CDR3 is 13 residues long. Trimming shortened V by 7 bases and J by 7 bases, and 16 bases separated the two germline ends. CDR3 sequence (DNA): TGTGCCAGCAACATTCCCGCGTACCCTGGCTACACCTTC. Amino acids: CASNIPAYPGYTF.

With respect to this clonotype: One base away lies a much larger clone, so this may be a sequencing read error. The genes are TRBV6-8 and TRBJ2-1, with D perhaps matching TRBD2 (6 bases). CDR3 length equals 15 residues. Germline lookup yields CDR1 MNHGY and CDR2 SAAAGT. CDR3 sequence: CACSYSGDWGNEQFF. Here the CDR3 DNA reads TGTGCCTGCAGTTACTCGGGGGACTGGGGCAATGAGCAGTTCTTC.

This clonotype was seen repeatedly, ten times or more. V is TRBV7-2 and J is TRBJ2-1, with D uncertain. Germline values: CDR1 SGHTA, CDR2 FQGNSA. The ends were cut back, 3 bases at V and 6 bases at J, with 9 bases in the middle. The CDR3 covers 13 residues. The CDR3 DNA sequence: TGTGCCAGCAGCTTGGGCAGAGTCAATGAGCAGTTCTTC. This sequence encodes CASSLGRVNEQFF. Based on the CDR3 plus reference TRBV7-2 and TRBJ2-1, the full variable domain is GAGVSQSPSNKVTEKGKDVELRCDPISGHTALYWYRQSLGQGLEFLIYFQGNSAPDKSGLPSDRFSAERTGGSVSTLTIQRTQQEDSAVYLCASSLGRVNEQFFGPGTRLTVL.

Many counts were recorded for this clonotype. The V gene is TRBV7-2, the J gene TRBJ2-3; 7 nucleotides agree with TRBD1. Germline-derived CDR1 and CDR2 are SGHTA and FQGNSA. This CDR3 is built from 15 residues. The trim removed 6 bases at V and 2 bases at J, leaving 8 bases unmatched. The CDR3 sequence: CASRPTGQYTDTQYF. The CDR3 DNA follows: TGTGCCAGCAGGCCTACGGGACAGTACACAGATACGCAGTATTTT.

This clonotype was observed a handful of times. The gene calls are TRBV27 and TRBJ2-3; TRBD1 might be the D (5 bases). CDR1 is MNHEY and CDR2 is SMNVEV in the germline V gene (reference sequence). The CDR3 contains 14 residues. Trimming took off 4 bases at V and 6 bases at J, with 14 bases between the two ends. The CDR3 reads CASSWQGLSDTQYF. The CDR3 DNA is TGTGCCAGCAGTTGGCAGGGTCTTTCGGATACGCAGTATTTT.

This clonotype was counted many times. V gene TRBV6-2 or TRBV6-3 combines with J gene TRBJ1-5; 8 nucleotides match TRBD1. Trimming at V came to 5 bases and at J to 5 bases, leaving 5 bases not matched to a gene. CDR1 and CDR2 (germline): MNHEY, SVGEGT. The CDR3 consists of 14 residues. The CDR3 nucleotides are TGTGCCAGCAGTCCGGACAGGGCCGATCAGCCCCAGCATTTT. Its protein is CASSPDRADQPQHF.

The chain combines TRBV11-1 with TRBJ2-5, with 12 nucleotides matching TRBD1. V shed 5 bases and J 5 bases; nucleotides not matched to a gene: 9. Germline values: CDR1 SGHAT, CDR2 FQDESV (reference sequence). The CDR3 runs to 16 residues. CDR3 DNA sequence: TGTGCCAGCAGCATGGGACAGGGGGCTGGGTTGGAGACCCAGTACTTC. Translation: CASSMGQGAGLETQYF.

The CDR3 coding sequence is TGTGCCAGCAGCTACGTACACACAGATACGCAGTATTTT. Encoded protein: CASSYVHTDTQYF. This chain connects TRBV13 to TRBJ2-3, with D hard to call. V was pared by 4 bases and J by 2 bases, with 7 bases between. The CDR3 totals 13 residues. Germline V gene sequence: CDR1 PRHDT, CDR2 FYEKMQ (reference sequence). Full variable domain (remainder filled in from reference TRBV13 and TRBJ2-3): AAGVIQSPRHLIKEKRETATLKCYPIPRHDTVYWYQQGPGQDPQFLISFYEKMQSDKGSIPDRFSAQQFSDYHSELNMSSLELGDSALYFCASSYVHTDTQYFGPGTRLTVL.

This clonotype has a count of ten or more. The chain is built from TRBV7-7 and TRBJ2-5; possible D gene TRBD1, 6 bases. Germline assignment: CDR1 SSHAT and CDR2 FNYEAQ (reference sequence). V lost 5 bases to trimming and J lost 2 bases, with 9 bases between them. The CDR3 length is 13 residues. CDR3 sequence (DNA): TGTGCCAGCAGCCAGGACAGTCAAGAGACCCAGTACTTC. It yields the protein CASSQDSQETQYF.

This clonotype was picked up many times. CDR3 residues: CASSTNGGGSYNEQFF. Here the CDR3 DNA reads TGTGCCAGCAGTACTAACGGGGGGGGGTCCTACAATGAGCAGTTCTTC. V gene TRBV7-2 combines with J gene TRBJ2-1, with 8 bases fitting TRBD2. CDR1 is SGHTA and CDR2 is FQGNSA in the germline V gene. The CDR3 loop spans 16 amino acids. J lost 1 base, V lost 6 bases, and 8 bases had no gene match.

In this sample, this clonotype turned up many times. V and J are TRBV19 and TRBJ1-5, with TRBD1 matching over 9 bases. This CDR3 spans 15 amino acids. Trimming took 6 bases from V and 1 from J; bases not matched to a gene: 4. Germline assignment: CDR1 LNHDA and CDR2 SQIVND (reference sequence). The CDR3 loop reads CASSTGGYSNQPQHF. The CDR3 DNA reads as TGTGCCAGTAGCACAGGGGGCTACAGCAATCAGCCCCAGCATTTT.

This clonotype was recorded at least ten times. J is TRBJ1-6 and V is TRBV9, with 7 positions matching TRBD1. The CDR3 spans 16 residues. Germline assignment: CDR1 SGDLS and CDR2 YYNGEE. The V and J ends lost 3 bases and 7 bases, in that order; junction bases with no gene match: 10. Written as DNA, the CDR3 is TGTGCCAGCAGCGCGCCAGGGGGGGAGGAGAATTCACCCCTCCACTTT. This gives the protein CASSAPGGEENSPLHF.

The V and J genes are TRBV19 and TRBJ2-1; D gene unclear. The germline V and J ends were trimmed by 1 base and 4 bases, with 2 bases remaining between them. The CDR3 contains 12 residues. In germline, CDR1 is LNHDA, CDR2 SQIVND (reference sequence). The CDR3: CASSIVYNEQFF. The CDR3 nucleotides are TGTGCCAGTAGTATAGTTTACAATGAGCAGTTCTTC.